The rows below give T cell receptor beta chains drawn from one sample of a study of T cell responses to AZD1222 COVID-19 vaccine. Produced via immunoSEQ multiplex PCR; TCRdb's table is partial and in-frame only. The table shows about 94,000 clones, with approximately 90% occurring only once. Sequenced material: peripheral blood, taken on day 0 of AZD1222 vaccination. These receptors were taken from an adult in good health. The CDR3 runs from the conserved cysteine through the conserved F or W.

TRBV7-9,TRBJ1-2,CAGSGRGYGYTF
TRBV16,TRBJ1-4,CASSLSMGGSNEKLFF
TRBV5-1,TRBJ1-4,CASKQGGGNEKLFF
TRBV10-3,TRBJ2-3,CATAQDPGTDTQYF
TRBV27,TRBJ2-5,CASSSRGQETQYF
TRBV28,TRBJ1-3,CATPDISGNTIYF
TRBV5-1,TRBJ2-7,CASSFRDRGEQYF
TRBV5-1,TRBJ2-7,CASSLEGRGRHEQYF
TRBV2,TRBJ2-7,CASSEQRGGTYEQYF
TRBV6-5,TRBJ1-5,CASRTDRGRRQPQHF
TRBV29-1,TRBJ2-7,CSAGSTRGDSEQYF
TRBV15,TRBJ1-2,CATSSYGPRLGYGYTF
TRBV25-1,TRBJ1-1,CASSETGGTEAFF
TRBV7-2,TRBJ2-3,CASSLDFTDTQYF
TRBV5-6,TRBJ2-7,CASSLGGSSYEQYF
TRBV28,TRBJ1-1,CASIKGGDDTEAFF
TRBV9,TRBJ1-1,CASSVVGRAEAFF
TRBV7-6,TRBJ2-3,CASSPGQGADTQYF
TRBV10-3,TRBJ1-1,CAISDTGGNTEAFF
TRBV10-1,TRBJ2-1,CASSEAGGRYNEQFF
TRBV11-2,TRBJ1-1,CASSLGQVTEAFF
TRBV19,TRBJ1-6,CASRRQGDNNSPLHF
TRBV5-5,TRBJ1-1,CASSLEVRSNVAFF
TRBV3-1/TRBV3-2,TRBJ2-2,CASSRRGGNTGELFF
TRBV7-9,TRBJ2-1,CASSLGRTGSNEQFF
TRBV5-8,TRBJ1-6,CASSFRNSPLHF
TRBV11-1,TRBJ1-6,CASSFSRSGSPLHF
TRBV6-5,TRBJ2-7,CASSYSGRGYEQYF
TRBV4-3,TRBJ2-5,CASSQDFLGETQYF
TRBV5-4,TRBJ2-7,CASSLEGGAYEQYF
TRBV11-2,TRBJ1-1,CASSLAGTEAFF
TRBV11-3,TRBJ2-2,CASSLGAGGGGELFF
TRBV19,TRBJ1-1,CASSSGEAFSTEAFF
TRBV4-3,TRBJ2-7,CASSPTKQGYEQYF
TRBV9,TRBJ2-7,CASTPKGGGTHEQYF
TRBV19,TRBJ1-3,CASRETGDTGNTIYF
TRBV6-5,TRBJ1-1,CASSRGQANTEAFF
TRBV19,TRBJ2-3,CASSPSKMSGGFTDTQYF
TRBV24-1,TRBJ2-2,CATSDGQSPNTGELFF
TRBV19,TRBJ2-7,CASSVNRGRDSEQYF
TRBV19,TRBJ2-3,CASSISEGLARTDTQYF
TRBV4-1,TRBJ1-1,CASSNFRTGLNTEAFF
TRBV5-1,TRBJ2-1,CASSLPRQGVNEQFF
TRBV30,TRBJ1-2,CAWSVGGRSGYTF
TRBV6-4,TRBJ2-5,CASSDVSGATQYF